These 2 T cell receptor delta chains originate from one sample sequenced in a study of γδ T cells in repeated Plasmodium falciparum infection (dated by TCRdb to about 2021). Library generation was performed with multiplex PCR. The reads were generated on an Illumina MiSeq. Via CATT, TCRdb reprocessed the public reads, and rows with identical DNA were then joined. This sample comprises 90,000 to 95,000 delta-chain clones, 0.8% to 1% of them detected only once. Clones ranked in the top ten supply roughly 9.9% of the sample. For bulk TCR repertoire analysis, Vgamma9/Vdelta2+ and Vdelta2-negative gammadelta T cell populations were flow-sorted out of peripheral blood mononuclear cells. Sequencing was done on a sample of gamma-delta T cells from blood. Every receptor here comes from a pool of human donors (malaria-infected and uninfected, not separated).

The CDR3 region is CACDTVPLTMGDRTDKLIF. The CDR3 DNA reads TGTGCCTGTGACACCGTACCTCTCACTATGGGGGATAGGACCGATAAACTCATCTTT. The genes are TRDV2 and TRDJ1; 9 bases align to TRDD3. No J gene is reported in TCRdb; it was inferred here by comparing the DNA with germline. Germline V CDR1 and CDR2: GEAIGNYY, EKD. V gave up 0 bases and J gave up 2 bases; unmatched junction bases: 15. The CDR3 extends over 19 amino acids.

This chain links TRDV2 with TRDJ3; 9 bases agree with TRDD3. TCRdb does not report a J gene; here it was assigned by matching the DNA to germline references. There are 23 residues in the CDR3. Trimming removed 3 bases from V and 0 bases from J; junction bases left unmatched: 20. Looked up from germline, CDR1 is GEAIGNYY and CDR2 is EKD. The CDR3 region has the DNA TGTGCCTGTGACTCCCTAACTACGTCTGGGGATACGGGGAGCTCCTGGGACACCCGACAGATGTTTTTC. Amino acid sequence: CACDSLTTSGDTGSSWDTRQMFF.